Here is one T cell receptor beta chain with its context. Antigen: not known. Trimming at V came to 0 bases and at J to 5 bases, leaving 8 bases not matched to a gene. The CDR3 is 17 residues long. Germline loops: CDR1 SGHKS, CDR2 YYEKEE (reference sequence). Sequenced by immunoSEQ multiplex PCR; TCRdb stores in-frame clones only, minus some. The profile shows over 100,000 clones, 75% to 90% of them singletons. The sample comes from a study of T cell responses to AZD1222 COVID-19 vaccine. The overall study: Timing groups of about 4 and about 12 weeks for second doses were pooled.

Study-wide findings and caveats: Dominant at 160-218 and 743-854, vaccine-associated CD4 TCRs also spanned spike. Most donors were white British, females outnumbered males, and clonal diversity was possibly underestimated.

The sample here was peripheral blood, taken on day 0 of AZD1222 vaccination. The chain has TRBV5-5 and TRBJ2-5, with 12 bases lining up with TRBD2. The clonotype originates from an adult in good health. The CDR3 DNA follows: TGTGCCAGCAGCTTGGGACTAGCGGGGGCAACAGGGGAGACCCAGTACTTC. Its protein product is CASSLGLAGATGETQYF.